The T cell receptor beta chain under discussion was sequenced for a study of T cell repertoires in cytomegalovirus infection (dated by TCRdb to the late 2010s). About the study as a whole: Because public TCR beta signatures pointed to carriage of CMV infection together with the matching HLA type, the HLA type of each donor mattered for the analysis. The investigation overall reported the following: The ex vivo response was dominated by HLA-C-restricted CMV-specific TCR beta clonotypes, and the single most frequent clonotype in two of eight donors was supplied by these HLA-C-restricted clonotypes. Carriers of CMV infection plus the relevant HLA type were discriminated by the cumulative frequency of public TCR beta family members in the study cohort and in an independent roughly 380-donor cohort.

The instrument given in TCRdb is Illumina HiSeq 1500. TCRdb reprocessed the public reads (quality trimming at Q25 with fastp, clone calling with MiXCR) and kept in-frame beta chains. Each CDR3 protein appears once, grouped with its most common genes and DNA. Present in this sample are about 490,000 distinct CDR3 sequences, around 27% of which were seen just once. The ten largest clones add up to about 12% of the sample. A note on this clonotype: Its binding antigen is unknown. No quality values exist for individual bases; no much larger clone is one base distant.

Reading from cysteine to phenylalanine, the CDR3 counts 13 amino acids. Of the read, only the CDR3 DNA is kept; its 39 bases are in frame from base 1. CDR1 and CDR2, looked up from the germline V gene, are SQVTM and ANQGSEA. The V end loses 6 bases and the J end loses 6 bases, and a stretch of 15 bases separates them. The sequence is built from TRBV29-1 and TRBJ2-1, with no D gene named confidently. The clonotype originates from a human donor in good health (CMV status not recorded). Some clones in this sample may be carry-over from other donors' samples. The specimen sequenced was PBMCs. The nucleotide sequence reads TGCAGCGTCACGGGTTTGGTTAGCAATGAGCAGTTCTTC. It encodes CSVTGLVSNEQFF.